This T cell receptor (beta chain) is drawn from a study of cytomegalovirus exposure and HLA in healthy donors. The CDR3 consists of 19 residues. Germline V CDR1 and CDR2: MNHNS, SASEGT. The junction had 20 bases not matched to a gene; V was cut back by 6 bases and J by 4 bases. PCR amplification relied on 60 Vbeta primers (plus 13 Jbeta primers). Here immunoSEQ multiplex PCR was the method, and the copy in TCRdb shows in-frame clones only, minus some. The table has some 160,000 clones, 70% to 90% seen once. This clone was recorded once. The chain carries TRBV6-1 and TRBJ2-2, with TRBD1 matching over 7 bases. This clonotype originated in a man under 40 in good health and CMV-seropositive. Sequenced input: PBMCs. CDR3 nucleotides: TGTGCCAGCAGAGAACGTGACAGGGTCTATGGGTCTAGCACCGGGGAGCTGTTTTTT. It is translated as CASRERDRVYGSSTGELFF.